Following are 7 T cell receptor beta chains from one sample sequenced in a study of CD8 T cells in ankylosing spondylitis. Notes on the study in general: Seemingly distinctive of ankylosing spondylitis blood was a TCR beta motif formed by eight highly homologous variants.

No antigen is known for these receptors. TCRdb reprocessed the 5' RACE reads with MiXCR, giving one entry per CDR3 protein. Among around 490,000 distinct CDR3 sequences listed, about 5.7% were seen once. Sequencing used blood, either unsorted or a sorted T cell fraction (not recorded which). The source is a male donor with ankylosing spondylitis.

In this sample, this clonotype turned up many times. The rearrangement links TRBV6-2 or TRBV6-3 to TRBJ1-6; D not certain. The V and J ends lost 2 bases and 10 bases respectively, with 12 bases between them. Germline CDR1 MNHEY, CDR2 SVGEGT. The CDR3 loop spans 14 amino acids. The CDR3 reads CASSYRGPGSPLHF. Here the CDR3 DNA reads TGTGCCAGCAGTTACCGCGGGCCCGGATCACCCCTCCACTTT.

The V and J genes are TRBV4-1 and TRBJ2-1, with D unresolved. V lost 0 bases and J lost 6, with 6 bases in between. The CDR3 is 13 residues long. Germline CDR1 reads MGHRA; CDR2 reads YSYEKL. This chain's CDR3 is CASSQDWANEQFF. The CDR3, as DNA: TGCGCCAGCAGCCAAGATTGGGCCAATGAGCAGTTCTTC.

This clonotype was recorded at least ten times. The chain recombines TRBV10-3 with TRBJ2-4; D unclear. CDR3 size: 16 residues. Germline-derived CDR1 and CDR2 are ENHRY and SYGVKD. The V end was cut by 0 bases, the J end by 7 bases, with 16 bases between. CDR3 coding DNA: TGTGCCATCAGTGAGTCTTCGGCAGGCAGTCGGAACATTCAGTACTTC. Its protein is CAISESSAGSRNIQYF.

The chain links TRBV11-2 to TRBJ2-5; D is unclear. The V end was cut by 5 bases, the J end by 2 bases, with 9 bases between. CDR1 SGHAT and CDR2 FQNNGV come from the germline V gene. This CDR3 has 13 residues. The CDR3 loop reads CASSPNHQETQYF. The CDR3 DNA reads TGTGCCAGCAGCCCAAACCATCAAGAGACCCAGTACTTC.

The sample holds many counts of this clonotype. The J gene is TRBJ2-7, the V gene TRBV27; no reliable D call. The CDR3 contains 15 residues. CDR1 MNHEY and CDR2 SMNVEV come from the germline V gene (reference sequence). V gave up 1 base and J gave up 5 bases, with 15 bases separating them. The DNA of the CDR3 is TGTGCCAGCAGTTTATACGGTGAGCCTTACCACGAGCAGTACTTC. This sequence encodes CASSLYGEPYHEQYF.

This clonotype was found many times. V is TRBV29-1 and J is TRBJ1-5, with 7 bases matching TRBD1. The length of the CDR3 is 14 residues. After removal of 4 bases from V and 1 base from J, the junction contained 4 bases not matched to a gene. Germline V gives CDR1 SQVTM, CDR2 ANQGSEA. The CDR3: CSVAEGASNQPQHF. The DNA of the CDR3 is TGCAGCGTTGCTGAGGGGGCAAGCAATCAGCCCCAGCATTTT.

This clonotype occurred many times. The V and J genes are TRBV7-2 and TRBJ2-7, with a weak D call TRBD2 (5 bases). This CDR3 is built from 13 residues. CDR1 SGHTA and CDR2 FQGNSA come from the germline V gene. With 10 bases removed from V and 6 bases from J, the gap between germline ends came to 19 bases. This chain's CDR3 is CATGRGLGSEQYF. The DNA for the CDR3 is TGTGCCACGGGTCGGGGATTAGGTAGCGAGCAGTACTTC.